The rows below give T cell receptor beta chains drawn from one sample of a study of blood T cell repertoires in COVID-19. The protocol was immunoSEQ multiplex PCR, while the TCRdb copy is restricted to in-frame clones and leaves out a portion. The table records roughly 250,000 clones, 85% to 90% of them present only once. Source material: PBMCs or T cells enriched from blood (not recorded which). These receptors originate from a man aged 35-49 years who had recovered from COVID-19. The CDR3 runs from the conserved cysteine through the conserved F or W. Fields, in order: V gene, D gene, J gene, clone size, CDR3 DNA, CDR3 protein. The D gene is left open where the match is weak. Some rows mark clone size as missing; the rest say once, few, many or name a class of expanded clone.

V: TRBV5-6; D: NA; J: TRBJ2-7; size: NA; DNA: TGTGCCAGCAGCTTGGCGGGTCAGGGGACCTCCTACGAGCAGTACTTC; CDR3: CASSLAGQGTSYEQYF
V: TRBV5-4; D: NA; J: TRBJ1-1; size: NA; DNA: TGTGCCAGCAGCTTATATGGGGGCTGGAACACTGAAGCTTTCTTT; CDR3: CASSLYGGWNTEAFF
V: TRBV29-1; D: NA; J: TRBJ2-6; size: NA; DNA: TGCAGCGTTTTCGGACAACGACGCTCTGGGGCCAACGTCCTGACTTTC; CDR3: CSVFGQRRSGANVLTF
V: TRBV7-9; D: TRBD1; J: TRBJ2-3; size: NA; DNA: TGTGCCAGCAGATATCCTCCGGGACAGGGTGTTGATACGCAGTATTTT; CDR3: CASRYPPGQGVDTQYF
V: TRBV4-1; D: TRBD2; J: TRBJ2-7; size: NA; DNA: TGCGCCAGCAGCCATCCCTCGATGGTAGCGGGAGGGCTTCTTTACGAGCAGTACTTC; CDR3: CASSHPSMVAGGLLYEQYF
V: TRBV12-5; D: TRBD1; J: TRBJ1-1; size: NA; DNA: TGTGCTAGTGCCGCTGGACAGGGGGCGAGAACTGAAGCTTTCTTT; CDR3: CASAAGQGARTEAFF
V: TRBV18; D: NA; J: TRBJ2-7; size: NA; DNA: TGTGCCAGCTCACCCCGCAGGGGCTTTACCTACGAGCAGTACTTC; CDR3: CASSPRRGFTYEQYF
V: TRBV27; D: TRBD1; J: TRBJ2-7; size: few; DNA: TGTGCCACCGGGACAGGGGGACCCTACGAGCAGTACTTC; CDR3: CATGTGGPYEQYF
V: TRBV9; D: NA; J: TRBJ1-5; size: NA; DNA: TGTGCCAGCAGCGGTGACAGCCGAGGCGATCAGCCCCAGCATTTT; CDR3: CASSGDSRGDQPQHF
V: TRBV14; D: TRBD1; J: TRBJ2-5; size: NA; DNA: TGTGCCAGCAGCCACCAGGGGGTTTTAGAGACCCAGTACTTC; CDR3: CASSHQGVLETQYF
V: TRBV12-3/TRBV12-4; D: NA; J: TRBJ2-3; size: NA; DNA: TGTGCCAGCAGCCCCAGCGGGGATACGCAGTATTTT; CDR3: CASSPSGDTQYF
V: TRBV7-2; D: NA; J: TRBJ1-3; size: once; DNA: TGTGCCAGCAGCCCAGGTTATCCTGAAAACACCATATATTTT; CDR3: CASSPGYPENTIYF
V: TRBV7-9; D: NA; J: TRBJ1-2; size: NA; DNA: TGTGCCAGCAGCTTAGACAGGGTGGATGGCTACACCTTC; CDR3: CASSLDRVDGYTF
V: TRBV28; D: NA; J: TRBJ1-2; size: NA; DNA: TGTGCCAGCAGGGAGAGTTGGCAGCGTAGTGGCTACACCTTC; CDR3: CASRESWQRSGYTF
V: TRBV30; D: NA; J: TRBJ1-5; size: NA; DNA: TGTGCCTGGAGTGTAAGGACTGCGCGGAATCAGCCCCAGCATTTT; CDR3: CAWSVRTARNQPQHF
V: TRBV12-5; D: NA; J: TRBJ1-5; size: many; DNA: TGTGCTAGTGGTTTGGCGATCGGGGGGGTGAGCAATCAGCCCCAGCATTTT; CDR3: CASGLAIGGVSNQPQHF
V: TRBV19; D: NA; J: TRBJ1-2; size: once; DNA: TGTGCCAGTAGTATCCCTTCCTTCGAGCAAGTCTATGGCTACACCTTC; CDR3: CASSIPSFEQVYGYTF
V: TRBV7-3; D: NA; J: TRBJ1-1; size: NA; DNA: TGTGCCAGCAGTTATTCAAAACGGGACACTGAAGCTTTCTTT; CDR3: CASSYSKRDTEAFF
V: TRBV27; D: NA; J: TRBJ1-6; size: NA; DNA: TGTGCCAGCAGTTCCATCGACTTGACAGGACTGGGTAATTCACCCCTCCACTTT; CDR3: CASSSIDLTGLGNSPLHF
V: TRBV9; D: TRBD1; J: TRBJ2-6; size: once; DNA: TGTGCCAGCAGCGACCCGAGCAGGGGGCTTGGGGCCAACGTCCTGACTTTC; CDR3: CASSDPSRGLGANVLTF
V: TRBV3-1/TRBV3-2; D: NA; J: TRBJ1-2; size: NA; DNA: TGTGCCAGCAGCCAAGGGACGGGCGGGTATGGCTACACCTTC; CDR3: CASSQGTGGYGYTF
V: TRBV30; D: TRBD1; J: TRBJ1-1; size: NA; DNA: TGTGCCTGGAGTTTTCCCGGGACAGGGGAAGCTTTCTTT; CDR3: CAWSFPGTGEAFF
V: TRBV14; D: TRBD2; J: TRBJ2-1; size: NA; DNA: TGTGCCAGCAGCCAAGATCAGGGACTAGCGGGAGTTTGGGAGCAGTTCTTC; CDR3: CASSQDQGLAGVWEQFF
V: TRBV4-1; D: TRBD1; J: TRBJ2-4; size: NA; DNA: TGCGCCAGCAGCCAAGATACAAGGGGACAGATAGCCAAAAACATTCAGTACTTC; CDR3: CASSQDTRGQIAKNIQYF
V: TRBV2; D: TRBD1; J: TRBJ1-2; size: NA; DNA: TGTGCCAGCAGTGAAGCGCCGACAGGGAACTATGGCTACACCTTC; CDR3: CASSEAPTGNYGYTF
V: TRBV13; D: TRBD1; J: TRBJ2-7; size: NA; DNA: TGTGCCAGCAGCATCCGACAGGGAAAGGGCGAGCAGTACTTC; CDR3: CASSIRQGKGEQYF
V: TRBV18; D: NA; J: TRBJ2-5; size: NA; DNA: TGTGCCAGCTCACCACGATCAGCGGAAAGGCAAGAGACCCAGTACTTC; CDR3: CASSPRSAERQETQYF
V: TRBV28; D: NA; J: TRBJ1-4; size: NA; DNA: TGTGCCAGCAGTTTGGGACAACTCACTAATGAAAAACTGTTTTTT; CDR3: CASSLGQLTNEKLFF
V: TRBV3-1/TRBV3-2; D: NA; J: TRBJ1-1; size: NA; DNA: TGTGCCAGCAGCCAACGTACGGGTGTGACCACTGAAGCTTTCTTT; CDR3: CASSQRTGVTTEAFF
V: TRBV5-8; D: NA; J: TRBJ1-6; size: NA; DNA: TGTGCCAGCAGCTTGGAGCAGGGGATTAATTCACCCCTCCACTTT; CDR3: CASSLEQGINSPLHF
V: TRBV3-1/TRBV3-2; D: NA; J: TRBJ2-5; size: NA; DNA: TGTGCCAGCAGCCAACTCGGGACTGCTATCGGGACCCAGTACTTC; CDR3: CASSQLGTAIGTQYF
V: TRBV6-6; D: TRBD1; J: TRBJ1-5; size: once; DNA: TGTGCCAGCAGTCCCTTACAGGGGGGATCTAATAGCAATCAGCCCCAGCATTTT; CDR3: CASSPLQGGSNSNQPQHF
V: TRBV11-3; D: TRBD2; J: TRBJ2-7; size: NA; DNA: TGTGCCAGCAGCGAGCCGGGACTAGCTTTCTCCGAGCAGTACTTC; CDR3: CASSEPGLAFSEQYF
V: TRBV19; D: TRBD1; J: TRBJ1-2; size: NA; DNA: TGTGCCAGTAGTATACAGGGGGCAGAGGGCTACACCTTC; CDR3: CASSIQGAEGYTF
V: TRBV27; D: NA; J: TRBJ2-3; size: NA; DNA: TGTGCCAGCAGTCCGGCCGGGACTTTAGATACGCAGTATTTT; CDR3: CASSPAGTLDTQYF
V: TRBV3-1/TRBV3-2; D: TRBD1; J: TRBJ1-2; size: NA; DNA: TGTGCCAGCAGCCTAGGACAGGGGACCTATGGCTACACCTTC; CDR3: CASSLGQGTYGYTF
V: TRBV11-3; D: TRBD1; J: TRBJ2-7; size: few; DNA: TGTGCCAGCAGCTTACGCCGCGACAGGGCCTACGAGCAGTACTTC; CDR3: CASSLRRDRAYEQYF
V: TRBV28; D: NA; J: TRBJ2-1; size: NA; DNA: TGTGCCAGCAGTGGCCTTCCAGGGAACTCCTACAATGAGCAGTTCTTC; CDR3: CASSGLPGNSYNEQFF
V: TRBV6-5; D: NA; J: TRBJ1-1; size: NA; DNA: TGTGCCAGCAGTTATTCGCCCAGGGACACTGAAGCTTTCTTT; CDR3: CASSYSPRDTEAFF
V: TRBV5-1; D: TRBD1; J: TRBJ2-7; size: NA; DNA: TGCGCCAGCAGCGAGACAGGGGTTTCTGTTTCTCGGCAGTACTTC; CDR3: CASSETGVSVSRQYF
V: TRBV30; D: TRBD1; J: TRBJ1-3; size: NA; DNA: TGTGCCTGGGGACAGGGGGGAAACACCATATATTTT; CDR3: CAWGQGGNTIYF
V: TRBV9; D: TRBD1; J: TRBJ1-4; size: NA; DNA: TGTGCCAGCAGCGGCCACAGGGGAGAGGGTGAAAAACTGTTTTTT; CDR3: CASSGHRGEGEKLFF
V: TRBV23-1; D: TRBD1; J: TRBJ2-1; size: NA; DNA: TGCGCCAGCAGTCCGGGACAGGGGTGGGAATACGAGCAGTTCTTC; CDR3: CASSPGQGWEYEQFF
V: TRBV6-4; D: TRBD1; J: TRBJ2-3; size: NA; DNA: TGTGCCAGCAGTGACTTTTCCGGGACAGGGTCAGATACGCAGTATTTT; CDR3: CASSDFSGTGSDTQYF
V: TRBV18; D: TRBD1; J: TRBJ2-1; size: NA; DNA: TGTGCCAGCTCACCTCCGGGACAGGGTTCTTACAATGAGCAGTTCTTC; CDR3: CASSPPGQGSYNEQFF
V: TRBV28; D: NA; J: TRBJ1-1; size: few; DNA: TGTGCCAGCAGTTCGGGCAGGGTGGTCACTGAAGCTTTCTTT; CDR3: CASSSGRVVTEAFF
V: TRBV11-2; D: NA; J: TRBJ2-1; size: NA; DNA: TGTGCCAGCAGAATGACTATCAATGAGCAGTTCTTC; CDR3: CASRMTINEQFF
V: TRBV28; D: TRBD2; J: TRBJ2-5; size: few; DNA: TGTGCCAGCAACCCCCCGGGACTAGCGGTTAAAGAGACCCAGTACTTC; CDR3: CASNPPGLAVKETQYF
V: TRBV30; D: NA; J: TRBJ1-2; size: NA; DNA: TGTGCCTGGAGTACGGGTAACTATGGCTACACCTTC; CDR3: CAWSTGNYGYTF
V: TRBV11-3; D: TRBD1; J: TRBJ2-1; size: NA; DNA: TGTGCCAGCAGCTCTAAGGGACAGGGGAAGAACAATGAGCAGTTCTTC; CDR3: CASSSKGQGKNNEQFF